This entry describes one TCR beta chain. What it recognizes is unknown. The data belong to a study of beta chain features in type 1 diabetes. Study observations and caveats: Insertions were fewer and deletions more numerous at VDJ junctions in type 1 diabetes patients. The study found moderately but significantly shorter TCRB CDR3s in all four CD4+ subsets of Type 1 diabetes patients.

Germline CDR1 is SGDLS and CDR2 is YYNGEE. The length of the CDR3 is 12 residues. Trimming removed 3 bases from V and 7 bases from J, with 7 bases in between. Every bit of the isolated RNA underwent reverse transcription, so sequencing read expressed TCRB transcripts. Sequenced by immunoSEQ multiplex PCR; TCRdb stores in-frame clones only, minus some. The sample consists of under 150,000 clones, roughly 10% of them appearing once. The clonotype comes from a man aged 25 to 40 with type 1 diabetes. Sequencing was performed on central memory CD4+ T cells from blood. V and J are TRBV9 and TRBJ2-2; D is uncertain. Here the CDR3 DNA reads TGTGCCAGCAGCGGGAGCATCGGGGAGCTGTTTTTT. It is translated as CASSGSIGELFF.